Listed below are T cell receptor beta chains from one sample, sequenced in a study of response to subunit inactivated influenza vaccine. TCRdb analysed the RT-PCR reads with MiXCR anew, one entry per CDR3 protein. The sample includes under 850,000 distinct CDR3 sequences, around 20% of them seen just once. Sequencing used PBMCs from blood, obtained 5 days after vaccination. The receptors come from a man in his forties or fifties who received an inactivated influenza vaccine. Both conserved end residues are part of each CDR3. The D gene is left open where the match is weak. A row's size may be missing; if present it is once, few, many or a size class.

D gene: TRBD2; clone size: few; V gene: TRBV7-2; J gene: TRBJ2-1; CDR3 DNA: TGTGCCAGCAGCTATCATAGCGGGAGGGCTCCTGAGCAGTTCTTC; CDR3 protein: CASSYHSGRAPEQFF
D gene: -; clone size: -; V gene: TRBV6-5; J gene: TRBJ2-7; CDR3 DNA: TGTGCCAGCAGTTATGGGCGACTGGAGTACTTC; CDR3 protein: CASSYGRLEYF
D gene: -; clone size: few; V gene: TRBV7-8; J gene: TRBJ2-7; CDR3 DNA: TGTGCCAGCAGCTACGGACACAGGGTTCTCGAGCAGTACTTC; CDR3 protein: CASSYGHRVLEQYF
D gene: TRBD1; clone size: few; V gene: TRBV24-1; J gene: TRBJ2-7; CDR3 DNA: TGTGCCACCAGTGATCCCGGGACAGGCTCCTACGAGCAGTACTTC; CDR3 protein: CATSDPGTGSYEQYF
D gene: -; clone size: once; V gene: TRBV7-8; J gene: TRBJ2-7; CDR3 DNA: TGTGCCAGCAGCTACGGTAGGGGCTGGGCCTACGAGCAGTACTTC; CDR3 protein: CASSYGRGWAYEQYF
D gene: -; clone size: few; V gene: TRBV9; J gene: TRBJ2-1; CDR3 DNA: TGTGCCAGCAGCGAGGGGGATCCGGAAGGGGAGCAGTTCTTC; CDR3 protein: CASSEGDPEGEQFF
D gene: -; clone size: -; V gene: TRBV2; J gene: TRBJ1-4; CDR3 DNA: TGTGCCAGCAGTGTGGACACCGTTGCAACTAATGAAAAACTGTTTTTT; CDR3 protein: CASSVDTVATNEKLFF
D gene: TRBD1; clone size: -; V gene: TRBV19; J gene: TRBJ2-2; CDR3 DNA: TGTGCCAGTAAACTAATCCACAGGGGCAACACCGGGGAGCTGTTTTTT; CDR3 protein: CASKLIHRGNTGELFF
D gene: TRBD1; clone size: -; V gene: TRBV29-1; J gene: TRBJ1-3; CDR3 DNA: TGCAGCGCCCAGAGGGACAGGACCTCTGGAAACACCATATATTTT; CDR3 protein: CSAQRDRTSGNTIYF
D gene: -; clone size: -; V gene: TRBV19; J gene: TRBJ1-6; CDR3 DNA: TGTGCCAGTAGTGAACAGGGAGCGTATAATTCACCCCTCCACTTT; CDR3 protein: CASSEQGAYNSPLHF
D gene: -; clone size: -; V gene: TRBV5-1; J gene: TRBJ2-2; CDR3 DNA: TGCGCCAGCAGCTTTCGTAGCGCCGGGGAGCTGTTTTTT; CDR3 protein: CASSFRSAGELFF
D gene: -; clone size: -; V gene: TRBV11-2; J gene: TRBJ1-6; CDR3 DNA: TGTGCCAGCAGTCAGGGTCCGGGCTCACCCCTCCACTTT; CDR3 protein: CASSQGPGSPLHF
D gene: -; clone size: -; V gene: TRBV27; J gene: TRBJ1-3; CDR3 DNA: TGTGCCAGCAGTTTAGGCGTCAGATCCGACACCATATATTTT; CDR3 protein: CASSLGVRSDTIYF
D gene: TRBD1; clone size: few; V gene: TRBV7-6; J gene: TRBJ2-5; CDR3 DNA: TGTGCCACGGGTCAGGGGACAGGCACCCAAGAGACCCAGTACTTC; CDR3 protein: CATGQGTGTQETQYF
D gene: -; clone size: many; V gene: TRBV20-1; J gene: TRBJ1-1; CDR3 DNA: TGCAGTGCTAGAGAGGGGGCCCTCCGGACTGAAGCTTTCTTT; CDR3 protein: CSAREGALRTEAFF
D gene: -; clone size: few; V gene: TRBV6-5; J gene: TRBJ2-3; CDR3 DNA: TGTGCCAGCAGTTACTCTCCGACAAGCTACACAGATACGCAGTATTTT; CDR3 protein: CASSYSPTSYTDTQYF
D gene: -; clone size: -; V gene: TRBV6-2/TRBV6-3; J gene: TRBJ1-2; CDR3 DNA: TGTGCCAGCAGTTACGCGGACGACCTCGGGTATGGCTACACCTTC; CDR3 protein: CASSYADDLGYGYTF
D gene: -; clone size: once; V gene: TRBV4-2; J gene: TRBJ2-7; CDR3 DNA: TGTGCCAGCAGCCAAAGTGCACAGGGCTCCTACGAGCAGTACTTC; CDR3 protein: CASSQSAQGSYEQYF
D gene: TRBD1; clone size: few; V gene: TRBV12-3/TRBV12-4; J gene: TRBJ1-1; CDR3 DNA: TGTGCCAGCAGTACGGGACAGGGTCGGGCTTTCTTT; CDR3 protein: CASSTGQGRAFF
D gene: -; clone size: -; V gene: TRBV6-1; J gene: TRBJ1-2; CDR3 DNA: TGTGCCAGTACGCCATTGGACGGCGTTACCTATGGCTACACCTTC; CDR3 protein: CASTPLDGVTYGYTF
D gene: -; clone size: -; V gene: TRBV5-6; J gene: TRBJ1-4; CDR3 DNA: TGTGCCAGCAGGCGTGACGGGACAAAGAATGAAAAACTGTTTTTT; CDR3 protein: CASRRDGTKNEKLFF
D gene: TRBD1; clone size: few; V gene: TRBV7-9; J gene: TRBJ2-1; CDR3 DNA: TGTGCCAGCAGCTCCAGAGGGGACAGGAGTTACAATGAGCAGTTCTTC; CDR3 protein: CASSSRGDRSYNEQFF
D gene: TRBD1; clone size: -; V gene: TRBV7-9; J gene: TRBJ2-1; CDR3 DNA: TGTGCCAGCAGCTTAACAGGGGTCTACAATGAGCAGTTCTTC; CDR3 protein: CASSLTGVYNEQFF
D gene: -; clone size: -; V gene: TRBV20-1; J gene: TRBJ2-2; CDR3 DNA: TGCAGTGCTAGAGATTTGAGGTCCACCGGGGAGCTGTTTTTT; CDR3 protein: CSARDLRSTGELFF
D gene: TRBD2; clone size: -; V gene: TRBV27; J gene: TRBJ2-3; CDR3 DNA: TGTGCCAGCAGTTCGTATAGACTAGCGGGGGTTGATACGCAGTATTTT; CDR3 protein: CASSSYRLAGVDTQYF
D gene: -; clone size: -; V gene: TRBV24-1; J gene: TRBJ2-5; CDR3 DNA: TGTGCCACCAGTGATCCGCCAAACAAGACCCAGTACTTC; CDR3 protein: CATSDPPNKTQYF
D gene: -; clone size: -; V gene: TRBV5-6; J gene: TRBJ2-7; CDR3 DNA: TGTGCCAGCAGCTGGCGTACGGGCCGCGGCGACGAGCAGTACTTC; CDR3 protein: CASSWRTGRGDEQYF
D gene: -; clone size: -; V gene: TRBV7-2; J gene: TRBJ1-2; CDR3 DNA: TGTGCCAGCAGCCTACCGACTGGGTGGGGCTATGGCTACACCTTC; CDR3 protein: CASSLPTGWGYGYTF
D gene: TRBD1; clone size: few; V gene: TRBV11-2; J gene: TRBJ2-1; CDR3 DNA: TGTGCCAGCAGCGGTCCTCGACTCCCGGGACAGGGGAATGAGCAGTTCTTC; CDR3 protein: CASSGPRLPGQGNEQFF
D gene: -; clone size: -; V gene: TRBV5-1; J gene: TRBJ2-4; CDR3 DNA: TGCGCCAGCAGCTTGGAAACCGGGACTCAAAACATTCAGTACTTC; CDR3 protein: CASSLETGTQNIQYF
D gene: -; clone size: many; V gene: TRBV29-1; J gene: TRBJ2-7; CDR3 DNA: TGCAGCGGATATCTACAGGGAGCCTACGAGCAGTACTTC; CDR3 protein: CSGYLQGAYEQYF
D gene: -; clone size: -; V gene: TRBV9; J gene: TRBJ2-2; CDR3 DNA: TGTGCCAGTACTAGGGGGTCGAAGGAGCTGTTTTTT; CDR3 protein: CASTRGSKELFF
D gene: -; clone size: few; V gene: TRBV7-8; J gene: TRBJ1-6; CDR3 DNA: TGTGCCAGCAGCTTGCTTAATTCACCCCTCCACTTT; CDR3 protein: CASSLLNSPLHF
D gene: -; clone size: many; V gene: TRBV25-1; J gene: TRBJ2-7; CDR3 DNA: TGTGCCAGCAACCCGCAGGGGACCGCCTACGAGCAGTACTTC; CDR3 protein: CASNPQGTAYEQYF
D gene: TRBD2; clone size: -; V gene: TRBV4-2; J gene: TRBJ2-1; CDR3 DNA: TGTGCCAGCAGCCAAATAAGCGGGGGCTGGAATGAGCAGTTCTTC; CDR3 protein: CASSQISGGWNEQFF
D gene: -; clone size: few; V gene: TRBV30; J gene: TRBJ1-1; CDR3 DNA: TGTGCCTGGAGTGGGGACACTGAAGCTTTCTTT; CDR3 protein: CAWSGDTEAFF